This TCR beta chain was identified during a study of post-analysis software for immune sequencing data. Libraries were made from TCR beta cDNA, and they carried unique molecular identifiers. MiXCR, run by TCRdb on the PCR reads, gives a single entry per CDR3 protein. Among hundreds of thousands of distinct CDR3 sequences listed, approximately 60% were seen once. General observations from the study: About 5 TRBV segments (TRBV5-6, TRBV5-1 and TRBV20-1 among them) occurred more frequently in patients than in controls. People with multiple sclerosis had a significantly lower normalized Chao1 diversity than controls did. Strong same-batch co-clustering of samples appeared with F measure clustering.

The CDR3 loop spans 16 amino acids. From germline, CDR1 is SGHRS and CDR2 YFSETQ. Worth noting for this clonotype: Its specificity is not known. Its ends do not fully match the called genes, so a read error is possible.

The TCR originated in a girl aged 2 to 10 with multiple sclerosis. The sequenced material came from blood. The chain uses TRBV5-1 and TRBJ1-1; 8 bases are a match to TRBD1. As DNA, the CDR3 is TGCGCCGGCAGCGGCGGGACAGGTACCCTGGACACTGAAGCTTTCTTT. Translated: CAGSGGTGTLDTEAFF.